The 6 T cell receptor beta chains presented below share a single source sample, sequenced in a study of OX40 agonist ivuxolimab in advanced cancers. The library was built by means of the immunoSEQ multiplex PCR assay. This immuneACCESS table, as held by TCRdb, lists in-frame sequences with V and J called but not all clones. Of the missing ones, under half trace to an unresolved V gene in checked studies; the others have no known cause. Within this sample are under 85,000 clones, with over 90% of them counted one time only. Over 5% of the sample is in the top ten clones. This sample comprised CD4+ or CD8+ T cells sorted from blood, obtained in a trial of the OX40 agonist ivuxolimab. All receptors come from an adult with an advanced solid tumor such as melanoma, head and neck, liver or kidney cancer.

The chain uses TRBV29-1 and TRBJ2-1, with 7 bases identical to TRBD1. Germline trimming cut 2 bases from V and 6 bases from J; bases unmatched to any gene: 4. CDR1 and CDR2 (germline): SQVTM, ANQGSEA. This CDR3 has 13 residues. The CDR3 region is CSVERQGPNEQFF. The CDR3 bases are TGCAGCGTTGAACGACAGGGCCCCAATGAGCAGTTCTTC.

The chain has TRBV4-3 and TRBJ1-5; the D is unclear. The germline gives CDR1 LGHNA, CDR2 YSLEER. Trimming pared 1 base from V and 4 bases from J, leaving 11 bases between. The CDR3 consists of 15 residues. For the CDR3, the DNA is TGCGCCAGCAGCCAAGTCGTAGGACCAAATCAGCCCCAGCATTTT. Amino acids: CASSQVVGPNQPQHF.

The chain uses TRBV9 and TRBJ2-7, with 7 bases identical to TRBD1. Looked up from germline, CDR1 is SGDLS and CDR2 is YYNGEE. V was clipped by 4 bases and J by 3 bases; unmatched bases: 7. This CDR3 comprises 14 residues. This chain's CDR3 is CASSPRDSLYEQYF. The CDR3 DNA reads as TGTGCCAGCAGCCCCCGGGACAGCCTCTACGAGCAGTACTTC.

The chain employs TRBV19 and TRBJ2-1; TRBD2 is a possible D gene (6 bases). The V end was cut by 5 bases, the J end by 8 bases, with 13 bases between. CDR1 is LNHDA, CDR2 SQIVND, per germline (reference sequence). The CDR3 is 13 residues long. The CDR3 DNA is TGTGCCAGTAGTTGGGGGGTGGGTGATGAGCAGTTCTTC. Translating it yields CASSWGVGDEQFF.

The CDR3 nucleotides are TGTGCCACCAGCAGAGATCGGGGTAGCAATCAGCCCCAGCATTTT. Translation gives CATSRDRGSNQPQHF. This chain links TRBV15 with TRBJ1-5; D is undetermined. CDR1 is LNHNV, CDR2 YYDKDF, per germline (reference sequence). Trimming cost V 0 bases and J 0 bases, with 6 bases left between them. The CDR3 is 15 residues long.

DNA of the CDR3: TGTGCCAGCAGCTTACGGGGGGCCTCTGGGGCCAACGTCCTGACTTTC. As protein: CASSLRGASGANVLTF. The chain uses TRBV7-6 and TRBJ2-6, with D tentatively TRBD2 (7 bases). The germline V and J ends were trimmed by 2 bases and 0 bases, with 8 bases remaining between them. CDR1 is SGHVS, CDR2 FNYEAQ, per germline. CDR3 length equals 16 residues.